The source of this T cell receptor beta chain is a study of shared clonotypes between healthy human individuals. Samples underwent the assay at deep level. In the authors' workflow: ImmunoSEQ junction-only sequences lacked quality scores, so their filtering differed. The data were produced by immunoSEQ multiplex PCR, yet TCRdb's version contains in-frame clones alone and is incomplete. D and trimming were read from the DNA, whereas the V and J calls and clone size are those reported in that table. The sample shows hundreds of thousands of clones, about 82% of them seen only once. Findings and limits, study-wide: The small donor group covered limited genetic and exposure diversity.

This clone was picked up a small number of times. Its specificity is unknown. V lost 4 bases, J lost 0 bases, and 6 bases stayed unmatched. This CDR3 spans 15 amino acids. Germline V gives CDR1 SGDLS, CDR2 YYNGEE. The specimen sequenced was PBMCs. The receptor was isolated from a woman between 40 and 50 years old in good health. Some clones in this sample may be carry-over from other donors' samples. The chain has TRBV9 and TRBJ1-2; 7 bases map to TRBD1. The CDR3 loop is CASSPSGTANYGYTF. CDR3 nucleotides: TGTGCCAGCAGCCCTTCCGGGACAGCTAACTATGGCTACACCTTC.